The 17 T cell receptor beta chains below were found in one sample sequenced in a study of T cell repertoires in cytomegalovirus infection. Antigens of these TCRs are unknown. TCRdb reanalysed the reads using MiXCR and keeps one entry per CDR3 protein. The data hold about 700,000 distinct CDR3 sequences, with roughly a third observed a single time. This material consisted of cultured PBMCs, taken from culture after CMV antigen stimulation. These receptor sequences come from a human donor in good health (CMV status not recorded). Some clones in this sample may be carry-over from other donors' samples.

This clonotype was seen repeatedly, ten times or more. DNA for the CDR3: TGTGCCAGCAGCTTACGGGCCGCAGGGCTCGTCTACGAGCAGTACTTC. Translation gives CASSLRAAGLVYEQYF. The chain links TRBV7-2 to TRBJ2-7; a weak D match, TRBD1 (5 bases). CDR1 is SGHTA, CDR2 FQGNSA, per germline. The V end lost 2 bases, the J end lost 3 bases, and 17 bases lay between the germline ends. This CDR3 contains 16 residues.

In its sample, this clonotype was seen many times. The chain is built from TRBV7-2 and TRBJ2-2; no clear D gene. Trimming took off 5 bases at V and 3 bases at J, with 13 bases between the two ends. The length of the CDR3 is 15 residues. Germline CDR1 SGHTA, CDR2 FQGNSA. CDR3 sequence reads: CASSPLLIHTGELFF. The CDR3 nucleotides read TGTGCCAGCAGCCCCCTTTTAATCCACACCGGGGAGCTGTTTTTT.

The chain links TRBV6-5 to TRBJ2-3, with D possibly matching TRBD2 (5 bases). The V end was cut by 2 bases, the J end by 4 bases, with 13 bases between. Germline-derived CDR1 and CDR2 are MNHEY and SVGAGI. The CDR3 has 15 amino acids. This chain's CDR3 is CASSYVGSRADTQYF. For the CDR3, the DNA is TGTGCCAGCAGTTACGTTGGGAGTCGTGCAGATACGCAGTATTTT.

The gene calls are TRBV6-6 and TRBJ2-1; D may be TRBD2 (5 bases). Germline V gene data show CDR1 as MNHNY and CDR2 as SVGAGI (reference sequence). Deletions cut 8 bases from V and 8 bases from J, with 19 bases between. CDR3 length: 14 amino acids. Here the CDR3 DNA reads TGTGCCAGCGGATTCCGGGAAGGGCCTCATGAGCAGTTCTTC. Translated: CASGFREGPHEQFF.

The chain carries TRBV25-1 and TRBJ1-2; no clear D. The CDR3 totals 13 residues. Trimming removed 0 bases from V and 8 bases from J, with 10 bases in between. Germline V CDR1 and CDR2: MGHDK, SYGVNS. The CDR3 DNA reads as TGTGCCAGCAGTGAATACTCCCGCGGAGGCTACACCTTC. Translation: CASSEYSRGGYTF.

For this clonotype: This CDR3 fails to terminate in the conserved phenylalanine or tryptophan, so it likely reflects a read error. The chain employs TRBV7-2 and TRBJ2-1, with a tentative D call TRBD1 (6 bases). CDR3 length: 14 residues. V lost 6 bases to trimming and J lost 7 bases, with 16 bases between them. Germline CDR1 SGHTA, CDR2 FQGNSA. The CDR3 DNA reads TGTGCCAGCAGTACAGTTGGAAGGGGGAATGAGCAGTTCGTC. Translation gives CASSTVGRGNEQFV.

The chain employs TRBV5-4 and TRBJ2-7; 7 bases are a match to TRBD2. Germline trimming cut 0 bases from V and 2 bases from J; bases unmatched to any gene: 8. The length of the CDR3 is 16 residues. Germline V gene data show CDR1 as SGHNT and CDR2 as YYREEE (reference sequence). DNA of the CDR3: TGTGCCAGCAGCTTGGGAGGGGCGGGGGTCCCCTACGAGCAGTACTTC. It codes for CASSLGGAGVPYEQYF.

The genes are TRBV7-3 and TRBJ2-3; D is unclear. The CDR3 length is 12 residues. Between the trimmed V and J ends, which lost 10 bases and 0 bases, there was a span of 8 bases. The germline V gene encodes CDR1 SGHTA and CDR2 FQGTGA. The CDR3 sequence: CAIGPSTDTQYF. The CDR3 DNA sequence: TGTGCCATCGGACCCAGCACAGATACGCAGTATTTT.

The genes are TRBV19 and TRBJ2-1, with D perhaps matching TRBD1 or TRBD2 (5 bases each). The CDR3 runs to 16 residues. Germline CDR1 LNHDA, CDR2 SQIVND (reference sequence). V was cut by 5 bases and J by 0 bases, with 14 bases left in between. The CDR3 reads CASSAGRDRSYNEQFF. The CDR3 region has the DNA TGTGCCAGTAGTGCAGGACGGGACCGCTCCTACAATGAGCAGTTCTTC.

This chain uses TRBV15 with TRBJ2-2, with a tentative D call TRBD2 (6 bases). Trimming took 4 bases from V and 6 from J, leaving 9 bases between them. Per the germline V gene, CDR1 is LNHNV and CDR2 is YYDKDF (reference sequence). The CDR3 contains 13 residues. The CDR3 sequence: CATSTGGSGELFF. CDR3 DNA sequence: TGTGCCACCAGCACCGGGGGTTCCGGGGAGCTGTTTTTT.

The chain has TRBV7-2 and TRBJ1-5; 10 positions match TRBD1. V lost 6 bases, J lost 4 bases, and 9 bases stayed unmatched. Germline CDR1 reads SGHTA; CDR2 reads FQGNSA. CDR3 length equals 16 residues. DNA of the CDR3: TGTGCCAGCAGACCTAACCCGGGACAGGGGAATCAGCCCCAGCATTTT. The encoded protein is CASRPNPGQGNQPQHF.

This chain joins TRBV19 and TRBJ2-7; 9 bases match TRBD1. J was trimmed by 6 bases and V by 10 bases; bases with no gene match: 10. Per the germline V gene, CDR1 is LNHDA and CDR2 is SQIVND (reference sequence). CDR3 size: 13 residues. DNA for the CDR3: TGTGCCACCAGCGTAGGGACAGGGATCGAGCAGTACTTC. It translates to CATSVGTGIEQYF.

This chain links TRBV12-3 or TRBV12-4 with TRBJ1-6; TRBD1 is a possible D gene (5 bases). CDR3 length: 18 residues. Trimming shortened V by 5 bases and J by 4 bases, and 21 bases separated the two germline ends. The DNA for the CDR3 is TGTGCCAGCAGTCTGGGACGGACGGGTCGCGAATATAATTCACCCCTCCACTTT. Translation: CASSLGRTGREYNSPLHF.

This clonotype was counted at least ten times. The V and J genes are TRBV7-2 and TRBJ2-7; TRBD1 agrees at 9 bases. From germline, CDR1 is SGHTA and CDR2 FQGNSA. V gave up 4 bases and J gave up 3 bases; unmatched junction bases: 7. This CDR3 is 15 amino acids long. CDR3 in DNA: TGTGCCAGCAGCTCCGGACAGGGGTACTACTACGAGCAGTACTTC. It is translated as CASSSGQGYYYEQYF.

This clonotype occurred a few times. The CDR3 spells CASSLLPQGEQFF. The CDR3 DNA sequence: TGCGCCAGCAGCTTGTTACCCCAGGGTGAGCAGTTCTTC. The V gene is TRBV5-1, the J gene TRBJ2-1, with TRBD1 as a possible D gene (5 bases). The CDR3 runs to 13 residues. V was pared by 1 base and J by 9 bases, with 11 bases between. Germline-derived CDR1 and CDR2 are SGHRS and YFSETQ.

The chain carries TRBV4-1 and TRBJ1-4; unclear D gene. Trimming removed 3 bases from V and 5 bases from J, with 10 bases in between. The CDR3 covers 14 residues. CDR1 and CDR2 (germline): MGHRA, YSYEKL. The CDR3 spells CASSQLKENEKLFF. The CDR3 DNA reads TGCGCCAGCAGCCAGCTGAAGGAGAATGAAAAACTGTTTTTT.

The chain has TRBV2 and TRBJ2-5, with 13 bases fitting TRBD2. The CDR3 is made up of 16 amino acids. V gave up 5 bases and J gave up 3 bases; unmatched junction bases: 6. Germline lookup yields CDR1 SNHLY and CDR2 FYNNEI. The CDR3 nucleotides are TGTGCCAGCAGTCCCCACGGACTAGCGGGGGAAGAGACCCAGTACTTC. This translates into CASSPHGLAGEETQYF.